Listed below are T cell receptor beta chains from one sample, sequenced in a study of shared clonotypes between healthy human individuals. Profiling relied on immunoSEQ multiplex PCR, and the TCRdb table lists in-frame clones only, not all of them. The table has some 2.4 million clones, approximately 93% seen once. Sequencing was done on a sample of naive CD4+ T cells from PBMCs. The source of these receptors is a young man in good health. Some clones in this sample may be carry-over from other donors' samples. The CDR3 runs from the conserved cysteine through the conserved F or W. Each record gives: J gene, V gene, clone size, D gene, CDR3 length, CDR3 protein, CDR3 DNA. The D gene is left open where the match is weak. Where a row states a size, it is once, few, many or the class of an expanded clone; other rows omit it.

TRBJ2-1,TRBV25-1,.,.,16,CASSRGGDGTYNEQFF,TGTGCCAGCAGCAGAGGCGGGGATGGCACCTACAATGAGCAGTTCTTC
TRBJ1-2,TRBV5-1,.,.,15,CASSLGGRDPYGYTF,TGCGCCAGCAGCTTGGGTGGCAGGGATCCCTATGGCTACACCTTC
TRBJ1-2,TRBV18,few,.,14,CASSPGYRDYGYTF,TGTGCCAGCTCACCAGGGTACAGAGACTATGGCTACACCTTC
TRBJ1-4,TRBV6-6,.,TRBD1,16,CASSLFPGQPNEKLFF,TGTGCCAGCAGCCTATTCCCGGGACAGCCTAATGAAAAACTGTTTTTT
TRBJ2-1,TRBV15,.,.,13,CATSRKRGNEQFF,TGTGCCACCAGCCGAAAGAGGGGCAATGAGCAGTTCTTC
TRBJ1-1,TRBV18,.,.,16,CASSLWSASGDTEAFF,TGTGCCAGCTCACTCTGGAGTGCGAGCGGGGACACTGAAGCTTTCTTT
TRBJ1-4,TRBV27,.,.,14,CASSPRRAAEKLFF,TGTGCCAGCAGTCCCCGGCGGGCCGCCGAAAAACTGTTTTTT
TRBJ2-7,TRBV28,.,.,14,CASSLSTGPYEQYF,TGTGCCAGCAGTTTATCGACAGGTCCCTACGAGCAGTACTTC
TRBJ2-5,TRBV28,.,.,16,CASGLYVRTAQETQYF,TGTGCCAGCGGCCTATACGTAAGGACGGCCCAAGAGACCCAGTACTTC
TRBJ1-1,TRBV18,few,.,14,CASSPTRDDTEAFF,TGTGCCAGCTCACCCACTCGTGATGACACTGAAGCTTTCTTT
TRBJ1-3,TRBV7-2,.,.,15,CASSLTGTSGNTIYF,TGTGCCAGCAGTCTGACAGGAACCTCTGGAAACACCATATATTTT
TRBJ2-5,TRBV4-1,.,.,13,CASSERGLATQYF,TGCGCCAGCAGCGAACGCGGACTGGCGACCCAGTACTTC